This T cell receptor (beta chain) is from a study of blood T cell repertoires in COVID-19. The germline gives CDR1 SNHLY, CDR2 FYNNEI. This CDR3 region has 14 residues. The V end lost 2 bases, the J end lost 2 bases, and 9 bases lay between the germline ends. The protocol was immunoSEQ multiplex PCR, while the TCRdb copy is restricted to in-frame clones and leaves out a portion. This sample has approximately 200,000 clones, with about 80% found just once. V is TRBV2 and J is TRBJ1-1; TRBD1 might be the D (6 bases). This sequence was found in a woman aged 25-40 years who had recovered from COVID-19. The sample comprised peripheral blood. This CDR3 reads CASSERGGNTEAFF. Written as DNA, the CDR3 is TGTGCCAGCAGTGAACGGGGGGGCAACACTGAAGCTTTCTTT.